The clone carrying this T cell receptor (beta chain) is deemed medium-sized. This entry comes from a study of blood T cell repertoires in COVID-19. Study overall: PBMCs, B-cell-depleted T cells, or T cells were the source of the cDNA or gDNA that made up the material.

V gave up 3 bases and J gave up 5 bases; unmatched junction bases: 13. The CDR3 length is 17 residues. Germline V gene data show CDR1 as MNHNS and CDR2 as SASEGT. The assay was immunoSEQ multiplex PCR, and TCRdb's table has in-frame clones only and misses some. The top ten clones hold approximately 20% of a sample with 52,000 or so clones, about three quarters of them seen once. This chain links TRBV6-1 with TRBJ2-7, with 10 nucleotides matching TRBD1. This sequence was found in a man aged 50-60 years with active or convalescent COVID-19. The sequencing sample was made of peripheral blood. The CDR3 sequence is CASSEPTGGADIHEQYF. CDR3 nucleotide sequence: TGTGCCAGCAGTGAGCCGACAGGGGGCGCGGATATCCACGAGCAGTACTTC.